This TCR beta chain is from a study of cytomegalovirus exposure and HLA in healthy donors. Findings and limits, study-wide: In vitro assays verified that three CMV-associated chains recognized CMV antigens specifically. Overall, roughly 150 TCR beta chains were annotated as cytomegalovirus-associated.

Worth noting for this clone: The antigen remains unidentified.

The CDR3 has 16 amino acids. The V gene end was trimmed by 2 bases and the J gene end by 7 bases; junction bases not matched to a gene: 12. TCRdb keeps only in-frame clones here, not all; method: immunoSEQ multiplex PCR. The top ten clones hold roughly 22% of a sample with tens of thousands of clones, around 85% of them seen once. Sequencing input: PBMCs. The chain carries TRBV23-1 and TRBJ2-7, with 9 bases that match TRBD1. TRBV23-1 is annotated as an ORF whose role is uncertain. This clonotype originated in a man younger than 35 in good health and CMV-seropositive. The CDR3 loop reads CASSQRDREDYREQYF. For the CDR3, the DNA is TGCGCCAGCAGTCAACGGGACAGGGAGGATTACCGGGAGCAGTACTTC.